Described below is a single T cell receptor beta chain sequence and its context. Antigen specificity is unknown. In germline, CDR1 is SNHLY, CDR2 FYNNEI. CDR3 length equals 16 residues. Losses at the gene ends were 3 bases for V and 6 bases for J; bases not matched to a gene: 6. This specimen belongs to a study of cytomegalovirus exposure and HLA in healthy donors. Study-level points and caveats: An analysis that came later showed most CMV-associated TCR beta chains appearing HLA-restricted. For TCR beta chains, V- and J-gene trimming was later linked to a missense DCLRE1C variant.

In the PCR, 60 Vbeta and 13 Jbeta primers were used. TCRdb's copy holds only in-frame clones and misses some; the assay was immunoSEQ multiplex PCR. Of about 230,000 clones listed, just under 85% are singletons. The sequencing input was PBMCs. The genes are TRBV2 and TRBJ1-6, with 9 bases aligning to TRBD1. The source is a woman in her thirties or forties in good health and CMV-seronegative. CDR3 region: CASSEALGQGNSPLHF. CDR3 coding DNA: TGTGCCAGCAGTGAGGCGTTGGGACAGGGTAATTCACCCCTCCACTTT.